The entry below describes one T cell receptor (beta chain). The sample belongs to a study of T cells of healthy individuals. MiXCR was run by TCRdb on the 5' RACE reads, yielding one entry per CDR3 protein. The table records approximately 100,000 distinct CDR3 sequences, 15% to 20% of them present only once. The ends were cut back, 6 bases at V and 5 bases at J, with 28 bases in the middle. Per germline, CDR1 MNHEY and CDR2 SVGAGI. The CDR3 is made up of 19 amino acids. This sequence joins TRBV6-5 and TRBJ2-2; perhaps TRBD1 as D (6 bases). This sequence was found in a human donor in good health. In DNA form, the CDR3 reads TGTGCCAGCAGCCGTTCACCTTATGGGGGCGGATTGAGTACCGGGGAGCTGTTTTTT. Protein sequence: CASSRSPYGGGLSTGELFF.